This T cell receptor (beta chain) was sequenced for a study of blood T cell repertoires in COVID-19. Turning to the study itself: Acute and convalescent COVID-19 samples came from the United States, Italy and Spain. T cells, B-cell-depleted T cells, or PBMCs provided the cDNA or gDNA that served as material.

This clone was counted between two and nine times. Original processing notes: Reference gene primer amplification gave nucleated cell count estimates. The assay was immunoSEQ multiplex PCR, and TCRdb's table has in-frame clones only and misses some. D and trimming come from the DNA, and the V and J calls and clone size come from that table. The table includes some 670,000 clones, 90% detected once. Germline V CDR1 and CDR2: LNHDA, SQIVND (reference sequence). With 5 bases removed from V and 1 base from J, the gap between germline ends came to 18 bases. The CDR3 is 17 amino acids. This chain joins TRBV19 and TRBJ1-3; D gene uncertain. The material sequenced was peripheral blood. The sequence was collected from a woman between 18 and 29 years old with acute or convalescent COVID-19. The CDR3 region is CASSDYSGPRSGNTIYF. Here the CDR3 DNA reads TGTGCCAGTAGTGACTACTCCGGGCCCCGGTCTGGAAACACCATATATTTT.